Following are 8 T cell receptor beta chains from one sample sequenced in a study of graft-versus-host responses after intestinal transplantation. Their recognized antigens are unknown. The protocol was immunoSEQ multiplex PCR, while the TCRdb copy is restricted to in-frame clones and leaves out a portion. The sample includes more than 100,000 clones, over 85% of them seen just once. Sequenced material: unstimulated CD8+ T cells sorted from spleen or lymph node cells, taken before intestinal transplant. Source of these receptors: a human donor who received an intestinal transplant.

The chain employs TRBV2 and TRBJ1-4; 7 bases map to TRBD1. The germline V gene has CDR1 SNHLY and CDR2 FYNNEI. J gave up 0 bases and V 3 bases, and 7 bases lay outside the gene matches. This CDR3 has 17 residues. The CDR3 loop reads CASSETGKGATNEKLFF. In DNA, the CDR3 is TGTGCCAGCAGTGAGACAGGGAAGGGTGCAACTAATGAAAAACTGTTTTTT.

This chain links TRBV5-6 with TRBJ2-6; D is unresolved. CDR3 length equals 16 residues. The ends were cut back, 0 bases at V and 4 bases at J, with 11 bases in the middle. Germline CDR1 SGHDT, CDR2 YYEEEE. Here the CDR3 reads CASSLVGYGGANVLTF. The CDR3 DNA follows: TGTGCCAGCAGCTTGGTGGGTTATGGCGGGGCCAACGTCCTGACTTTC.

In its sample, this clone was seen once. The genes are TRBV4-1 and TRBJ2-5, with D perhaps matching TRBD2 (5 bases). The CDR3 has 15 residues. Between the trimmed V and J ends, which lost 4 bases and 2 bases, there was a span of 14 bases. Looked up from germline, CDR1 is MGHRA and CDR2 is YSYEKL. The DNA of the CDR3 is TGCGCCAGCAGCCGAGACCAAGCGGCTCAAGAGACCCAGTACTTC. This codes for CASSRDQAAQETQYF.

V and J are TRBV30 and TRBJ1-3; D unclear. The CDR3 consists of 17 residues. CDR1 GTSNPN and CDR2 SVGIG come from the germline V gene (reference sequence). Trimming removed 4 bases from V and 0 bases from J, with 19 bases in between. CDR3 protein: CAWTVHGLDFSGNTIYF. The CDR3 nucleotides are TGTGCCTGGACTGTACACGGTCTGGACTTCTCTGGAAACACCATATATTTT.

The gene calls are TRBV5-6 and TRBJ2-5, with 11 positions matching TRBD2. The CDR3 is 17 residues long. Trimming removed 1 base from V and 2 bases from J; junction bases left unmatched: 7. Germline CDR1 reads SGHDT; CDR2 reads YYEEEE. In DNA form, the CDR3 reads TGTGCCAGCAGCTTGAAAATAGGACTAGCGGGTCAAGAGACCCAGTACTTC. It encodes CASSLKIGLAGQETQYF.

The gene calls are TRBV18 and TRBJ1-1, with D perhaps matching TRBD1 (5 bases). The CDR3 has 14 residues. CDR1 is KGHSH and CDR2 is LQKENI in the germline V gene. Trimming stripped 1 base from V and 5 bases from J, with 11 bases between. CDR3: CASSPLRGGTEAFF. The CDR3 region has the DNA TGTGCCAGCTCACCACTGCGGGGGGGTACTGAAGCTTTCTTT.

The gene calls are TRBV2 and TRBJ2-7; possibly TRBD1 for D (7 bases). V lost 6 bases and J lost 1, with 10 bases in between. Germline V gene data show CDR1 as SNHLY and CDR2 as FYNNEI. This CDR3 comprises 13 residues. CDR3 DNA sequence: TGTGCCAGCAGGGGGGGACAGTCCTACGAGCAGTACTTC. Translating it yields CASRGGQSYEQYF.

The chain links TRBV29-1 to TRBJ1-1; D is unresolved. Germline V lookup: CDR1 SQVTM, CDR2 ANQGSEA. This CDR3 has 12 amino acids. Trimming removed 5 bases from V and 1 base from J, with 8 bases in between. The CDR3 DNA is TGCAGCGTTTGGACGGAGAACACTGAAGCTTTCTTT. It is translated as CSVWTENTEAFF. Drawing the rest from reference TRBV29-1 and TRBJ1-1, the complete variable domain is SAVISQKPSRDICQRGTSLTIQCQVDSQVTMMFWYRQQPGQSLTLIATANQGSEATYESGFVIDKFPISRPNLTFSTLTVSNMSPEDSSIYLCSVWTENTEAFFGQGTRLTVV.